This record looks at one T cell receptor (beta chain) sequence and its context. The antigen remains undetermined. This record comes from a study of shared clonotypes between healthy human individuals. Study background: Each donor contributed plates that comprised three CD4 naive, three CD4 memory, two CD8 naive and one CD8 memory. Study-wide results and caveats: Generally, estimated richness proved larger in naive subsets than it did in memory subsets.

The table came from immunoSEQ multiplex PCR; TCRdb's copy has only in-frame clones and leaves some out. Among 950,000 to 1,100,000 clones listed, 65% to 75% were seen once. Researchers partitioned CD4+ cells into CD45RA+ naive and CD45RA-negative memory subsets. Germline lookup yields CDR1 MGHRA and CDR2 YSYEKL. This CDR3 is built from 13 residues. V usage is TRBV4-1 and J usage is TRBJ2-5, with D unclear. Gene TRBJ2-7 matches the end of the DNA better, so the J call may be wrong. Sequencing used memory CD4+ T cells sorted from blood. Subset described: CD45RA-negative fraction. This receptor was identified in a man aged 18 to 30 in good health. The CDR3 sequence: CASSAPNSYEQYF. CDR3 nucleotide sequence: TGCGCCAGCAGCGCCCCAAATTCCTACGAGCAGTACTTC.